The 21 T cell receptor beta chains below come from one sample, sequenced in a study of blood T cell repertoires in COVID-19 (TCRdb year 2020). Receptors were amplified or captured by the immunoSEQ multiplex PCR assay. Here the immuneACCESS table is served through TCRdb, limited to in-frame sequences with V and J called. Missing clones are a known gap in these copies; in checked studies unresolved V genes cover under half, and the rest lacks a known reason. The sample table contains more than 110,000 clones; only one count was recorded for about nine tenths of them. The ten largest make up roughly a tenth of the sample. What was sequenced was peripheral blood. These receptors all come from a man aged 50 to 59 with active or convalescent COVID-19.

This clone showed up just once. The chain recombines TRBV27 with TRBJ2-1; TRBD2 aligns across 10 bases. With 2 bases clipped from V and 8 bases from J, the junction kept 9 bases outside the gene matches. Germline V gives CDR1 MNHEY, CDR2 SMNVEV (reference sequence). The CDR3 length is 16 residues. CDR3 coding DNA: TGTGCCAGCAGTTTAAGCGGGACTAGCGTCTCCGATGAGCAGTTCTTC. This codes for CASSLSGTSVSDEQFF.

This chain connects TRBV12-3 or TRBV12-4 to TRBJ2-1; tentatively, D is TRBD2 (5 bases). The CDR3 has 11 amino acids. V dropped 10 bases and J dropped 8 bases, with 12 bases sitting between them. The CDR3: CATSKGDEQFF. In nucleotides, the CDR3 is TGTGCCACAAGCAAGGGAGATGAGCAGTTCTTC.

This rearrangement joins TRBV2 to TRBJ1-5; D perhaps matches TRBD1 (6 bases). The germline V and J ends were trimmed by 1 base and 2 bases, with 12 bases remaining between them. The CDR3 has 16 residues. Germline V gives CDR1 SNHLY, CDR2 FYNNEI. CDR3 bases: TGTGCCAGCAGTGAAGGCCCAGGGGCGGGCAATCAGCCCCAGCATTTT. This gives the protein CASSEGPGAGNQPQHF.

V usage is TRBV12-3 or TRBV12-4 and J usage is TRBJ1-1; 8 nucleotides align to TRBD1. Germline trimming cut 1 base from V and 8 bases from J; bases unmatched to any gene: 0. The CDR3 consists of 12 residues. CDR3 nucleotides: TGTGCCAGCAGTTTAGGGACAGGGGAAGCTTTCTTT. This encodes CASSLGTGEAFF.

V gene TRBV4-3 combines with J gene TRBJ1-2, with TRBD1 matching over 11 bases. Germline V gene lookup returns CDR1 LGHNA and CDR2 YSLEER. Germline trimming cut 4 bases from V and 2 bases from J; bases unmatched to any gene: 3. This CDR3 comprises 15 residues. DNA of the CDR3: TGCGCCAGCAGCCGGACAGGGGGCGGGAACTATGGCTACACCTTC. Translating it yields CASSRTGGGNYGYTF.

The rearrangement joins TRBV7-2 to TRBJ2-7, with D maybe TRBD2 (5 bases). The germline V gene encodes CDR1 SGHTA and CDR2 FQGNSA. V lost 2 bases and J 0 bases, leaving 11 bases between the germline ends. The CDR3 is 15 amino acids. CDR3 protein: CASSLIGESSYEQYF. Written as DNA, the CDR3 is TGTGCCAGCAGCTTAATCGGGGAAAGCTCCTACGAGCAGTACTTC.

The rearrangement uses TRBV30 and TRBJ1-1, with TRBD1 identical over 8 bases. Germline lookup yields CDR1 GTSNPN and CDR2 SVGIG (reference sequence). With 0 bases clipped from V and 7 bases from J, the junction kept 13 bases outside the gene matches. The CDR3 is 16 residues long. The CDR3 DNA sequence: TGTGCCTGGAGTGTAAGGGGACAGGTGGGGATGAGTGAAGCTTTCTTT. It yields the protein CAWSVRGQVGMSEAFF.

The chain carries TRBV5-1 and TRBJ2-3, with D possibly being TRBD1 (6 bases). V lost 2 bases, J lost 1 base, and 11 bases lay in between. CDR1 and CDR2 from the germline V gene are SGHRS and YFSETQ. The CDR3 sequence is 15 residues long. Written as DNA, the CDR3 is TGCGCCAGCAGCTTCTCAGGGGATCGCACAGATACGCAGTATTTT. It yields the protein CASSFSGDRTDTQYF.

This clone was counted between two and nine times. The chain joins TRBV29-1 to TRBJ2-2; 10 bases match TRBD2. CDR1 and CDR2 from the germline V gene are SQVTM and ANQGSEA. V lost 4 bases, J lost 6 bases, and 5 bases stayed unmatched. The CDR3 totals 14 residues. The CDR3 loop reads CSVVAGGQSGELFF. The CDR3 coding sequence is TGCAGCGTTGTAGCGGGAGGTCAATCCGGGGAGCTGTTTTTT.

The chain links TRBV28 to TRBJ2-1, with 9 bases matching TRBD1. The length of the CDR3 is 15 residues. Trimming at V came to 5 bases and at J to 5 bases, leaving 7 bases not matched to a gene. Germline CDR1 and CDR2: MDHEN and SYDVKM. The CDR3 sequence: CASSLTGGRNNEQFF. The CDR3 nucleotides read TGTGCCAGCAGTCTGACAGGGGGTCGGAACAATGAGCAGTTCTTC.

The chain uses TRBV29-1 and TRBJ1-3; the match to TRBD1 covers 12 bases. V lost 5 bases and J lost 5; bases outside the gene matches: 1. The germline V gene encodes CDR1 SQVTM and CDR2 ANQGSEA. The CDR3 is made up of 13 amino acids. The CDR3 is CSVWDRGRNTIYF. CDR3 DNA sequence: TGCAGCGTTTGGGACAGGGGGCGAAACACCATATATTTT.

The chain's CDR3 is CASAQGARSYGYGYTF. For the CDR3, the DNA is TGCGCCAGCGCACAGGGGGCGCGAAGCTACGGCTATGGCTACACCTTC. J is TRBJ1-2 and V is TRBV5-1; TRBD1 agrees at 9 bases. CDR3 length equals 16 residues. V was clipped by 7 bases and J by 4 bases; unmatched bases: 14. The germline V gene has CDR1 SGHRS and CDR2 YFSETQ. Drawing the rest from reference TRBV5-1 and TRBJ1-2, the complete variable domain is KAGVTQTPRYLIKTRGQQVTLSCSPISGHRSVSWYQQTPGQGLQFLFEYFSETQRNKGNFPGRFSGRQFSNSRSEMNVSTLELGDSALYLCASAQGARSYGYGYTFGSGTRLTVV.

The CDR3, as DNA: TGCGCCAGCAGCTTTTCTGCGGGAGTCCAAGATACGCAGTATTTT. This gives the protein CASSFSAGVQDTQYF. The J gene is TRBJ2-3, the V gene TRBV5-1, with 7 nucleotides matching TRBD2. Germline CDR1 is SGHRS and CDR2 is YFSETQ. This CDR3 has 15 residues. V dropped 2 bases and J dropped 5; count of bases not matched to a gene: 8.

This chain uses TRBV7-9 with TRBJ1-1, with 7 bases aligning to TRBD1. The trim removed 4 bases at V and 1 base at J, leaving 9 bases unmatched. The CDR3 covers 16 residues. Germline values: CDR1 SEHNR, CDR2 FQNEAQ (reference sequence). CDR3 amino acids: CASSSILRDRNTEAFF. CDR3 nucleotide sequence: TGTGCCAGCAGCTCAATACTCCGGGACAGGAACACTGAAGCTTTCTTT.

The V gene is TRBV18, the J gene TRBJ1-1; no firm D call. V was cut by 5 bases and J by 8 bases, with 9 bases left in between. This CDR3 spans 11 amino acids. CDR1 is KGHSH, CDR2 LQKENI, per germline. The CDR3 DNA is TGTGCCAGCTCATACCAGACAGAAGCTTTCTTT. It translates to CASSYQTEAFF.

This clone was counted only a few times. This rearrangement joins TRBV5-1 to TRBJ1-3; no firm D call. V was cut by 3 bases and J by 0 bases, with 7 bases left in between. Germline V gives CDR1 SGHRS, CDR2 YFSETQ. The CDR3 contains 14 residues. CDR3 sequence: CASSYDYSGNTIYF. The CDR3 DNA is TGCGCCAGCAGCTATGACTACTCTGGAAACACCATATATTTT. The whole variable domain, filled in from reference TRBV5-1 and TRBJ1-3, reads KAGVTQTPRYLIKTRGQQVTLSCSPISGHRSVSWYQQTPGQGLQFLFEYFSETQRNKGNFPGRFSGRQFSNSRSEMNVSTLELGDSALYLCASSYDYSGNTIYFGEGSWLTVV.

The CDR3 region is CASSPTGGLEQFF. In DNA, the CDR3 is TGTGCCAGTAGCCCGACTGGGGGCCTTGAGCAGTTCTTC. The chain couples TRBV19 to TRBJ2-1, with a possible D match to TRBD1 (6 bases). The CDR3 covers 13 residues. V lost 6 bases, J lost 9 bases, and 15 bases lay in between. Germline CDR1 reads LNHDA; CDR2 reads SQIVND (reference sequence).

The chain is built from TRBV5-3 and TRBJ2-7, with 9 bases lining up with TRBD1. TRBV5-3 is sorted into the ORF group, with uncertain function. After removal of 4 bases from V and 2 bases from J, the junction contained 7 bases not matched to a gene. This CDR3 is built from 15 residues. CDR3 sequence reads: CARSGGTGFAYEQYF. The CDR3 DNA follows: TGTGCCAGAAGCGGTGGGACAGGGTTTGCCTACGAGCAGTACTTC.

CDR3 in DNA: TGTGCCAGCAGCCCGCTGAGGCCCCAGCATTTT. Translation gives CASSPLRPQHF. This chain uses TRBV27 with TRBJ1-5; D unresolved. This CDR3 has 11 amino acids. Looked up from germline, CDR1 is MNHEY and CDR2 is SMNVEV (reference sequence). The germline V and J ends were trimmed by 6 bases and 9 bases, with 9 bases remaining between them.

The chain couples TRBV5-1 to TRBJ2-1; possible D gene TRBD1, 6 bases. The germline V gene encodes CDR1 SGHRS and CDR2 YFSETQ. The ends were cut back, 1 base at V and 5 bases at J, with 13 bases in the middle. CDR3 length: 15 amino acids. CDR3 region: CASSLSGQSNNEQFF. The DNA of the CDR3 is TGCGCCAGCAGCTTGTCTGGACAGAGTAACAATGAGCAGTTCTTC.

This chain uses TRBV7-3 with TRBJ1-1; D call uncertain. The CDR3 runs to 14 residues. The germline CDR1 and CDR2 sequences are SGHTA and FQGTGA. Trimming shortened V by 4 bases and J by 0 bases, and 9 bases separated the two germline ends. DNA for the CDR3: TGTGCCAGCAGCTCCGGGTCCCTGAACACTGAAGCTTTCTTT. This sequence encodes CASSSGSLNTEAFF.